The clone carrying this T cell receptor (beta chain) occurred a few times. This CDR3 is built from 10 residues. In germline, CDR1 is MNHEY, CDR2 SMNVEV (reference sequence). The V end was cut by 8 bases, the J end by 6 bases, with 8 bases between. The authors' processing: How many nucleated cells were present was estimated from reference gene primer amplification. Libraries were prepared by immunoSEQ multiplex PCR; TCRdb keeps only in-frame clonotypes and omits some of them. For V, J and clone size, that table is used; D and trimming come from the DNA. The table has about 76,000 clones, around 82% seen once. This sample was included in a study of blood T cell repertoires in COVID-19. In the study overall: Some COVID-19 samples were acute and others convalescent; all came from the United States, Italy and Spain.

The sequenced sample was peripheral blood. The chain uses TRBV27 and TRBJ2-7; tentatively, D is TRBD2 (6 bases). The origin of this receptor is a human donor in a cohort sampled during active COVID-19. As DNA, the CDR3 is TGTGCCAGCGGAGGGGCCGAGCAGTACTTC. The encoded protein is CASGGAEQYF.